Following are 27 T cell receptor beta chains from one sample sequenced in a study of T cell responses to AZD1222 COVID-19 vaccine. TCRdb keeps only in-frame clones here, not all; method: immunoSEQ multiplex PCR. The profile shows 100,000 or so clones, roughly 90% of them singletons. Here the sequenced sample was peripheral blood, taken on day 0 of AZD1222 vaccination. These receptor sequences come from an adult in good health.

The chain links TRBV11-3 to TRBJ2-1; D may be TRBD2 (5 bases). Germline V gives CDR1 SGHNT, CDR2 YENEEA. The germline V and J ends were trimmed by 1 base and 6 bases, with 10 bases remaining between them. The CDR3 is 14 residues long. Here the CDR3 reads CASSLGRLSNEQFF. In DNA, the CDR3 is TGTGCCAGCAGCTTAGGGAGGCTCAGCAATGAGCAGTTCTTC. The variable domain in full, with the rest retrieved from reference TRBV11-3 and TRBJ2-1, is EAGVVQSPRYKIIEKKQPVAFWCNPISGHNTLYWYLQNLGQGPELLIRYENEEAVDDSQLPKDRFSAERLKGVDSTLKIQPAELGDSAVYLCASSLGRLSNEQFFGPGTRLTVL.

The V and J genes are TRBV6-6 and TRBJ2-5; 15 bases map to TRBD2. With V trimmed by 5 bases and J by 4 bases, 8 bases remained unmatched. Per the germline V gene, CDR1 is MNHNY and CDR2 is SVGAGI (reference sequence). The CDR3 contains 17 residues. The CDR3 bases are TGTGCCAGCAGTCGGGGGGGACTAGCGGGAGGCCCAGAGACCCAGTACTTC. It is translated as CASSRGGLAGGPETQYF.

The gene calls are TRBV30 and TRBJ2-1, with unresolved D. The V end was cut by 0 bases, the J end by 0 bases, with 15 bases between. Germline V gene sequence: CDR1 GTSNPN, CDR2 SVGIG (reference sequence). The CDR3 covers 17 residues. The CDR3 loop is CAWSVPRPESSYNEQFF. CDR3 sequence (DNA): TGTGCCTGGAGTGTACCCCGGCCTGAGAGCTCCTACAATGAGCAGTTCTTC.

The chain joins TRBV28 to TRBJ2-2, with D maybe TRBD2 (6 bases). Trimming pared 5 bases from V and 1 base from J, leaving 17 bases between. From germline, CDR1 is MDHEN and CDR2 SYDVKM. There are 17 residues in the CDR3. CDR3 coding DNA: TGTGCCAGCAGTGAACCAGCCGGACTAAGGAACACCGGGGAGCTGTTTTTT. Encoded protein: CASSEPAGLRNTGELFF.

The chain uses TRBV6-5 and TRBJ2-1; no reliable D call. The CDR3 has 15 amino acids. Germline CDR1 MNHEY, CDR2 SVGAGI. Trimming took off 0 bases at V and 1 base at J, with 7 bases between the two ends. CDR3 protein: CASSYSWTSYNEQFF. The CDR3 region has the DNA TGTGCCAGCAGTTACTCGTGGACGTCCTACAATGAGCAGTTCTTC.

This chain joins TRBV6-4 and TRBJ1-5; 8 bases are a match to TRBD1. The CDR3 has 15 amino acids. The V gene's germline CDR1 is MRHNA and CDR2 SNTAGT. V lost 6 bases to trimming and J lost 9 bases; unmatched junction nucleotides: 13. The CDR3 DNA sequence: TGTGCCAGCAGAGACGGACAGGGTTTCTTCTCGCCCCAGCATTTT. Translated: CASRDGQGFFSPQHF.

This clone was recorded a few times. The rearrangement links TRBV20-1 to TRBJ1-2; TRBD1 matches at 9 bases. J gave up 3 bases and V 3 bases, and 5 bases lay outside the gene matches. CDR1 DFQATT and CDR2 SNEGSKA come from the germline V gene (reference sequence). This CDR3 is 14 amino acids long. CDR3 sequence reads: CSASARTGDYGYTF. In DNA form, the CDR3 reads TGCAGTGCTAGTGCCCGGACAGGGGACTATGGCTACACCTTC.

J is TRBJ1-2 and V is TRBV12-3 or TRBV12-4; D gene ambiguous. The CDR3 is made up of 10 amino acids. With 10 bases removed from V and 8 bases from J, the gap between germline ends came to 11 bases. The CDR3 region has the DNA TGTGCCACCTTCCAAGTCGGCTACACCTTC. It specifies CATFQVGYTF.

This chain's CDR3 is CASSLGVMSNGRAYEQYF. For the CDR3, the DNA is TGTGCCAGCAGCTTAGGTGTAATGAGTAACGGGAGGGCCTACGAGCAGTACTTC. The chain is built from TRBV7-8 and TRBJ2-7; 8 nucleotides align to TRBD2. This CDR3 has 18 amino acids. CDR1 SGHVS and CDR2 FQNEAQ come from the germline V gene. Losses at the gene ends were 1 base for V and 2 bases for J; bases not matched to a gene: 13.

CDR3 in DNA: TGTGCCACCAGTGTTAGCGGGACGTACGAGCAGTACTTC. Amino acids: CATSVSGTYEQYF. This sequence joins TRBV24-1 and TRBJ2-7, with 8 bases fitting TRBD2. Trimming at V came to 5 bases and at J to 4 bases, leaving 3 bases not matched to a gene. Germline CDR1 KGHDR, CDR2 SFDVKD. The CDR3 loop spans 13 amino acids.

V gene TRBV4-2 combines with J gene TRBJ1-3; possible D gene TRBD1, 6 bases. This CDR3 contains 18 residues. Germline lookup yields CDR1 LGHNA and CDR2 YNFKEQ. Trimming pared 0 bases from V and 0 bases from J, leaving 15 bases between. The CDR3 spells CASSQDLPGQSSGNTIYF. The DNA of the CDR3 is TGTGCCAGCAGCCAAGACCTGCCTGGACAGAGCTCTGGAAACACCATATATTTT.

The chain uses TRBV30 and TRBJ1-2; unclear D gene. Looked up from germline, CDR1 is GTSNPN and CDR2 is SVGIG (reference sequence). V lost 4 bases and J lost 7, with 10 bases in between. The CDR3 totals 11 residues. In DNA form, the CDR3 reads TGTGCCTGGACCAGTACGGGTGGCTACACCTTC. It codes for CAWTSTGGYTF.

The chain couples TRBV15 to TRBJ2-2, with 9 bases fitting TRBD1. CDR1 LNHNV and CDR2 YYDKDF come from the germline V gene (reference sequence). The CDR3 covers 19 residues. The trim removed 3 bases at V and 0 bases at J, leaving 11 bases unmatched. The CDR3 loop reads CATSRSNPGQGPNTGELFF. The CDR3 region has the DNA TGTGCCACCAGCAGGAGCAACCCTGGACAGGGGCCGAACACCGGGGAGCTGTTTTTT.

This clone showed up just once. V and J are TRBV6-5 and TRBJ1-5; 7 bases are shared with TRBD1. CDR3 length: 15 amino acids. The ends lost 1 base at V and 6 bases at J; junction bases unmatched: 6. CDR1 is MNHEY and CDR2 is SVGAGI in the germline V gene. The CDR3 region is CASSYFPDRAQPQHF. The CDR3 DNA sequence: TGTGCCAGCAGTTACTTCCCCGACAGGGCTCAGCCCCAGCATTTT.

The chain combines TRBV28 with TRBJ1-3; no definite D call. Between the trimmed V and J ends, which lost 6 bases and 0 bases, there was a span of 0 bases. Per the germline V gene, CDR1 is MDHEN and CDR2 is SYDVKM. This CDR3 is 11 amino acids long. CDR3 sequence reads: CASSSGNTIYF. CDR3 nucleotide sequence: TGTGCCAGCAGCTCTGGAAACACCATATATTTT.

This chain connects TRBV28 to TRBJ2-2; tentative D call: TRBD2 (6 bases). Deletions cut 6 bases from V and 1 base from J, with 15 bases between. CDR3 length: 16 amino acids. Germline loops: CDR1 MDHEN, CDR2 SYDVKM. CDR3 in amino acids: CASSPSGRENTGELFF. CDR3 bases: TGTGCCAGCAGCCCTTCGGGGCGGGAGAACACCGGGGAGCTGTTTTTT.

The chain joins TRBV6-1 to TRBJ2-2; 10 positions agree with TRBD2. Germline V CDR1 and CDR2: MNHNS, SASEGT. This CDR3 comprises 15 residues. V was clipped by 3 bases and J by 3 bases; unmatched bases: 1. DNA of the CDR3: TGTGCCAGCAGTGAGCTAGCGGGGGACACCGGGGAGCTGTTTTTT. This gives the protein CASSELAGDTGELFF.

The chain joins TRBV5-5 to TRBJ2-7; 9 bases line up with TRBD2. The length of the CDR3 is 15 residues. Looked up from germline, CDR1 is SGHKS and CDR2 is YYEKEE (reference sequence). V lost 0 bases, J lost 3 bases, and 4 bases stayed unmatched. The CDR3 sequence is CASSLVIAGDYEQYF. DNA for the CDR3: TGTGCCAGCAGCTTGGTAATAGCGGGAGACTACGAGCAGTACTTC.

The chain employs TRBV28 and TRBJ1-5; possibly TRBD1 for D (5 bases). The germline V gene has CDR1 MDHEN and CDR2 SYDVKM. This CDR3 contains 17 residues. V shed 2 bases and J shed 0 bases, with 14 bases lying between them. The CDR3 DNA sequence: TGTGCCAGCAGTTTACATAGGGGTATATATAGCAATCAGCCCCAGCATTTT. Protein product: CASSLHRGIYSNQPQHF.

This chain links TRBV4-2 with TRBJ2-1; D unclear. In germline, CDR1 is LGHNA, CDR2 YNFKEQ. This CDR3 contains 16 residues. The V gene lost 0 bases and the J gene lost 7 bases, with 16 bases spanning the gap. DNA for the CDR3: TGTGCCAGCAGCCAAGATAGCCAGAATAATGGGAATGAGCAGTTCTTC. Translating it yields CASSQDSQNNGNEQFF.

This sequence joins TRBV28 and TRBJ1-1; unclear D gene. The length of the CDR3 is 13 residues. Between the trimmed V and J ends, which lost 7 bases and 1 base, there was a span of 10 bases. Per the germline V gene, CDR1 is MDHEN and CDR2 is SYDVKM. DNA of the CDR3: TGTGCCAGCACCCCCAGGCCGAACACTGAAGCTTTCTTT. Encoded protein: CASTPRPNTEAFF.

This sequence joins TRBV7-2 and TRBJ2-3, with TRBD2 matching over 15 bases. Germline trimming cut 3 bases from V and 3 bases from J; bases unmatched to any gene: 4. CDR3 length: 17 amino acids. From germline, CDR1 is SGHTA and CDR2 FQGNSA. CDR3 sequence (DNA): TGTGCCAGCAGCTTCGGACTAGCGGGAGGGCAGACAGATACGCAGTATTTT. This gives the protein CASSFGLAGGQTDTQYF.

The V and J genes are TRBV14 and TRBJ1-5, with no clear D. Deletions cut 0 bases from V and 4 bases from J, with 10 bases between. The length of the CDR3 is 15 residues. Germline CDR1 reads SGHDN; CDR2 reads FVKESK. This CDR3 reads CASSQDLSRNQPQHF. CDR3 nucleotides: TGTGCCAGCAGCCAAGATCTCTCGCGAAATCAGCCCCAGCATTTT.

The chain is built from TRBV5-6 and TRBJ1-5; D remains unclear. CDR1 and CDR2 from the germline V gene are SGHDT and YYEEEE. This CDR3 contains 16 residues. V was pared by 0 bases and J by 1 base, with 11 bases between. CDR3 nucleotides: TGTGCCAGCAGCTTGGGATCCCTTGGGAGCAATCAGCCCCAGCATTTT. Residues: CASSLGSLGSNQPQHF.

This clone was observed once. The V call is TRBV6-2 or TRBV6-3, the J call TRBJ1-5; 7 bases agree with TRBD1. The CDR3 is 16 amino acids. V shed 3 bases and J 2 bases; nucleotides not matched to a gene: 7. CDR1 MNHEY and CDR2 SVGEGT come from the germline V gene. The CDR3 sequence is CASSYKTGLGNQPQHF. The CDR3 DNA reads TGTGCCAGCAGTTATAAGACAGGGTTGGGCAATCAGCCCCAGCATTTT.

The chain has TRBV7-9 and TRBJ1-1, with TRBD1 identical over 7 bases. The CDR3 is made up of 14 amino acids. From germline, CDR1 is SEHNR and CDR2 FQNEAQ (reference sequence). J was trimmed by 0 bases and V by 2 bases; bases with no gene match: 0. In DNA, the CDR3 is TGTGCCAGCAGCTTAACAGGGGTGAACACTGAAGCTTTCTTT. Translated: CASSLTGVNTEAFF.

This clone was seen just once. Here the CDR3 reads CASSEAGRTEAFF. The DNA for the CDR3 is TGTGCCAGCAGTGAAGCAGGCAGGACTGAAGCTTTCTTT. The chain combines TRBV2 with TRBJ1-1; D unresolved. Germline V gene lookup returns CDR1 SNHLY and CDR2 FYNNEI. This CDR3 region has 13 residues. Trimming left V 0 bases short and J 5 bases short, with 7 bases between.